This T cell receptor beta chain was identified during a study of cytomegalovirus exposure and HLA in healthy donors. General observations from the study: Previous analysis showed most TCR beta V segments were productive about 87% or about 30% of the time. Overall, around 150 TCR beta chains were annotated as cytomegalovirus-associated. Reportedly, a later analysis found an Asian-associated ancestry cluster had fewer N-insertions than the roughly 700-donor mean.

In the PCR, 60 Vbeta and 13 Jbeta primers were used. Clones were sequenced by immunoSEQ multiplex PCR, and TCRdb holds only the in-frame ones, with some missing. The sample has approximately 220,000 clones, around 76% seen once; the top ten hold 0.6% to 0.65%. As to this clone: Its antigen is currently unknown.

What was sequenced was PBMCs. The source is a man aged 18 to 30 in good health and CMV-seronegative.

DNA of the CDR3: TGTGCCAGCGGGCAAGAACTAGGCGGGGAGCTGTTTTTT. Translation: CASGQELGGELFF. J is TRBJ2-2 and V is TRBV2; possibly TRBD2 for D (5 bases). The V and J ends lost 8 bases and 7 bases respectively, with 14 bases between them. Germline CDR1 reads SNHLY; CDR2 reads FYNNEI. The CDR3 contains 13 residues.